The 4 T cell receptor beta chains presented below share a single source sample, sequenced in a study of T cells in Graves' hyperthyroidism and ophthalmopathy. The investigators amplified TCR beta CDR3 regions from RNA transcripts. The study used the HTBI primer set for a first-round RT-PCR of the TCR CDR3. TCRdb processed the multiplex PCR reads anew with MiXCR; each CDR3 protein has one entry. The sample holds under 650,000 distinct CDR3 sequences, roughly 17% seen once. The sequenced material came from blood. The source is a woman aged 25 to 39 with Graves' hyperthyroidism.

This clonotype was observed a handful of times. The chain combines TRBV24-1 with TRBJ2-3; 8 bases agree with TRBD2. Trimming at V came to 5 bases and at J to 3 bases, leaving 6 bases not matched to a gene. Germline CDR1 reads KGHDR; CDR2 reads SFDVKD. The length of the CDR3 is 15 residues. The DNA for the CDR3 is TGTGCCACCAGTGGAAGCGGGAGAAGTACAGATACGCAGTATTTT. Its protein product is CATSGSGRSTDTQYF.

The chain couples TRBV24-1 to TRBJ2-5; no definite D call. Germline CDR1 reads KGHDR; CDR2 reads SFDVKD. CDR3 length equals 13 residues. V shed 3 bases and J shed 6 bases, with 10 bases lying between them. The CDR3 spells CATSDAIMQTQYF. The CDR3 nucleotides are TGTGCCACCAGTGATGCCATAATGCAGACCCAGTACTTC.

Comment on this clonotype: It may be a read error: a sequence one base away is much more abundant. The chain uses TRBV12-3 or TRBV12-4 and TRBJ2-5; D is unresolved. The CDR3 runs 12 residues. This CDR3 reads CAGSLGSQTQHF. The CDR3 DNA reads as TGTGCCGGCAGTTTGGGCAGTCAGACCCAGCACTTC.

At least ten counts were recorded for this clonotype. The rearrangement links TRBV7-2 to TRBJ1-1; D may be TRBD1 (5 bases). V was clipped by 6 bases and J by 8 bases, with 16 bases between them. Germline V gene lookup returns CDR1 SGHTA and CDR2 FQGNSA. The CDR3 is 13 residues long. The CDR3 sequence is CASSFSPRGEAFF. The CDR3 DNA reads as TGTGCCAGCAGTTTTTCCCCACGGGGCGAAGCTTTCTTT.